This T cell receptor beta chain was found in a study of T cell responses to AZD1222 COVID-19 vaccine. Points from the study as a whole: Most donors were white British, females outnumbered males, and clonal diversity was possibly underestimated.

CDR1 and CDR2 (germline): MNHEY, SVGEGT. Between the trimmed V and J ends, which lost 6 bases and 0 bases, there was a span of 8 bases. CDR3 length equals 13 residues. Notes on this clone: The antigen remains undetermined.

Data came from immunoSEQ multiplex PCR; TCRdb stores just in-frame clones and leaves some out. This sample yields 100,000 or so clones, of which 80% to 90% are seen a single time; 35% to 45% belongs to the top ten. Second-dose intervals near 4 or 12 weeks were combined. The sequenced sample was peripheral blood, obtained 28 days after the second AZD1222 dose. The clonotype originates from an adult who received the AZD1222 COVID-19 vaccine. This chain links TRBV6-2 or TRBV6-3 with TRBJ1-1; D gene unclear. The CDR3 DNA reads TGTGCCAGCAGCGGGGTTATGAACACTGAAGCTTTCTTT. It is translated as CASSGVMNTEAFF.